This is a list of T cell receptor beta chains from one sample in a study of beta chain features in type 1 diabetes. Sequencing used immunoSEQ multiplex PCR; TCRdb keeps in-frame clones, though not all of them. The table includes over 200,000 clones, approximately 10% detected once. Specimen: naive CD4+ T cells from blood. The receptors derive from a man in his thirties or forties with type 1 diabetes. Both conserved end residues are part of each CDR3. D genes are given only for firm matches. Part of the rows lack a size; the others show once, few, many or a class for expanded clones.

NA,TRBJ1-6,NA,TRBV9,TGTGCCAGCAGCACAAGCTCCTATAATTCACCCCTCCACTTT,CASSTSSYNSPLHF
NA,TRBJ2-2,TRBD1,TRBV5-1,TGCGCCAGCAGCTTGGGACAGGGAAACACCGGGGAGCTGTTTTTT,CASSLGQGNTGELFF
NA,TRBJ2-1,TRBD2,TRBV28,TGTGCCAGCAGTACACTAGCGGGGGGCGTCAATGAGCAGTTCTTC,CASSTLAGGVNEQFF
few,TRBJ1-1,TRBD1,TRBV7-9,TGTGCCAGCAGCTCGGACAGGGGCATGAACACTGAAGCTTTCTTT,CASSSDRGMNTEAFF
few,TRBJ2-7,NA,TRBV7-2,TGTGCCAGCAGCCTGGTGTTGGGGCGGATCGACGAGCAGTACTTC,CASSLVLGRIDEQYF
few,TRBJ2-7,NA,TRBV13,TGTGCCAGCAGCTCTCAGGGACTCCTCTCCTACGAGCAGTACTTC,CASSSQGLLSYEQYF
few,TRBJ2-7,TRBD1,TRBV11-3,TGTGCCAGCAGCCTAGGGACAGGCCAGAGCTACGAGCAGTACTTC,CASSLGTGQSYEQYF
few,TRBJ2-1,NA,TRBV18,TGTGCCAGCTCACCGGGGGCTTTCTCGTTCTTC,CASSPGAFSFF
NA,TRBJ2-7,TRBD2,TRBV19,TGTGCCAGTAGTAGGTATACGGGGGGTACCTACGAGCAGTACTTC,CASSRYTGGTYEQYF
NA,TRBJ2-5,NA,TRBV13,TGTGCCAGCAGCCCCAGACAGGTGGGCCCACCCCAGTACTTC,CASSPRQVGPPQYF
NA,TRBJ2-7,TRBD1,TRBV5-4,TGTGCCAGCAGAAGGGACAGCTCCTACGAGCAGTACTTC,CASRRDSSYEQYF
NA,TRBJ2-7,NA,TRBV5-1,TGCGCCAGCAGCTTGGTAGTGGCGGGCTACGAGCAGTACTTC,CASSLVVAGYEQYF
few,TRBJ2-1,TRBD2,TRBV10-2,TGCGCCAGCAGTGATCACGGGGGGGTGAGCAATGAGCAGTTCTTC,CASSDHGGVSNEQFF
few,TRBJ2-3,NA,TRBV18,TGTGCCAGCTCACCACCTTCGGAGGCGCAGTATTTT,CASSPPSEAQYF
NA,TRBJ1-3,NA,TRBV9,TGTGCCAGCAGCGGACAGGTGGCTGGAAACACCATATATTTT,CASSGQVAGNTIYF
NA,TRBJ2-1,TRBD2,TRBV28,TGTGCCAGCAGTTCTAGCGGGGGCCGTTACAATGAGCAGTTCTTC,CASSSSGGRYNEQFF
few,TRBJ1-1,NA,TRBV2,TGTGCCAGCAGTACCCAGGCTGCACACACTGAAGCTTTCTTT,CASSTQAAHTEAFF
NA,TRBJ2-2,TRBD2,TRBV7-8,TGTGCCAGCAGCCTGGGGGGGACCGCGAACACCGGGGAGCTGTTTTTT,CASSLGGTANTGELFF
NA,TRBJ1-1,NA,TRBV11-2,TGTGCCAGCAGCTTAACAGGGAACACTGAAGCTTTCTTT,CASSLTGNTEAFF
NA,TRBJ1-3,NA,TRBV5-1,TGCGCCAGCAGCTTGGTCCCAGATTCTGGAAACACCATATATTTT,CASSLVPDSGNTIYF
few,TRBJ1-4,NA,TRBV9,TGTGCCAGCAGCCCTACTACCTCGCCCAAACTGTTTTTT,CASSPTTSPKLFF
NA,TRBJ2-1,TRBD2,TRBV30,TGTGCCTGGAGTCGTTGGCGGGGGTGGGGCAATGAGCAGTTCTTC,CAWSRWRGWGNEQFF
NA,TRBJ1-2,NA,TRBV29-1,TGCAGCTCGTCGTCTAACTATGGCTACACCTTC,CSSSSNYGYTF
NA,TRBJ2-2,TRBD1,TRBV11-3,TGTGCCAGCAGTCCGGGACAGGGAACGCAGCTGTTTTTT,CASSPGQGTQLFF
NA,TRBJ1-1,NA,TRBV18,TGTGCCAGCTCCCCCCGGGGGGCTCAAAACACTGAAGCTTTCTTT,CASSPRGAQNTEAFF
NA,TRBJ1-5,TRBD1,TRBV14,TGTGCCACCGGACAGGGGGGTAGCAATCAGCCCCAGCATTTT,CATGQGGSNQPQHF
NA,TRBJ1-2,NA,TRBV9,TGTGCCAGCAGCAAGAACTCGGGGGGCTACACCTTC,CASSKNSGGYTF
NA,TRBJ2-5,TRBD1,TRBV4-2,TGTGCCAGCAGCCTTCCGGGACAGGGAGCGGAGACCCAGTACTTC,CASSLPGQGAETQYF
NA,TRBJ1-2,NA,TRBV6-5,TGTGCCAGCAGTTACGCTGGGAGTGGAAACTATGGCTACACCTTC,CASSYAGSGNYGYTF
few,TRBJ1-1,TRBD1,TRBV5-4,TGTGCCAGCAGCGTAAAAACAGGGGGCGCGGCTGAAGCTTTCTTT,CASSVKTGGAAEAFF
NA,TRBJ2-7,TRBD2,TRBV5-1,TGCGCCAGCAGCAGGACTAGCGGGGGGTCGGCCTACGAGCAGTACTTC,CASSRTSGGSAYEQYF
NA,TRBJ1-1,NA,TRBV18,TGTGCCAGCTCACCACGGGGGCCGGGGAGGAACACTGAAGCTTTCTTT,CASSPRGPGRNTEAFF
NA,TRBJ2-3,NA,TRBV5-4,TGTGCCAGCAGCTTCAAGGGGGCAGATACGCAGTATTTT,CASSFKGADTQYF
NA,TRBJ2-5,NA,TRBV6-5,TGTGCCAGCAGTTACTCGTCCCTAGCACGGGAGACCCAGTACTTC,CASSYSSLARETQYF
NA,TRBJ1-1,NA,TRBV5-1,TGCGCCAGCAGTTACGACAGGTCCTACACTGAAGCTTTCTTT,CASSYDRSYTEAFF
few,TRBJ2-3,NA,TRBV7-2,TGTGCCAGCAGTAACCCAGTTGAAACGCAGTATTTT,CASSNPVETQYF